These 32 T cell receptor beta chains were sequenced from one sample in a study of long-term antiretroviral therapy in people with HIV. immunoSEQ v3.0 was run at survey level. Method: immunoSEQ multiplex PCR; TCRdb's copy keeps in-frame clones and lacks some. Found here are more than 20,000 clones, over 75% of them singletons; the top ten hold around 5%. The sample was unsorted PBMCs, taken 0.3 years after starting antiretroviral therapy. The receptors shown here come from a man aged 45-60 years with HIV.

The DNA for the CDR3 is TGCGCCAGCAGCCATCCAGGGGGCGCCGAGTTGGGCACTGAAGCTTTCTTT. It encodes CASSHPGGAELGTEAFF. The rearrangement links TRBV4-1 to TRBJ1-1, with 8 positions matching TRBD1. With 3 bases clipped from V and 4 bases from J, the junction kept 13 bases outside the gene matches. The CDR3 runs to 17 residues. CDR1 is MGHRA and CDR2 is YSYEKL in the germline V gene.

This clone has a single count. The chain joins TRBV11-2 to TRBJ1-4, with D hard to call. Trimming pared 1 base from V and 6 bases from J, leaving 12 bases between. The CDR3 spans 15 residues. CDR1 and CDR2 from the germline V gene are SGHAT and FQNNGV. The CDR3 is CASSLASGQYEKLFF. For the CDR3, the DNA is TGTGCCAGCAGCTTAGCTAGCGGGCAGTATGAAAAACTGTTTTTT.

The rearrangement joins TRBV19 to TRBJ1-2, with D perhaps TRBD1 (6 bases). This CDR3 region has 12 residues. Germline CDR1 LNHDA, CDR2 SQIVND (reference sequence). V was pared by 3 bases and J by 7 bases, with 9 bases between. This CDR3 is CASSMGAPGYTF. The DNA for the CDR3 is TGTGCCAGTAGTATGGGGGCGCCTGGCTACACCTTC.

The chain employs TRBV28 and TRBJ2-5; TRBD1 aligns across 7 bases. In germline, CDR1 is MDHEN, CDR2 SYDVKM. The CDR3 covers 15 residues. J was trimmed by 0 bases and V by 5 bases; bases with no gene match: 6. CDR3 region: CASSRGTAYQETQYF. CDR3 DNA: TGTGCCAGCAGTCGTGGGACAGCTTACCAAGAGACCCAGTACTTC.

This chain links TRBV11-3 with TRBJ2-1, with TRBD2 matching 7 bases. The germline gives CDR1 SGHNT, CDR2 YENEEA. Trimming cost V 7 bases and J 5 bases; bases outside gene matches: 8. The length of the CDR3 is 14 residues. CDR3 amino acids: CASTRLAPHNEQFF. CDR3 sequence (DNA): TGTGCCAGCACCAGACTAGCCCCTCACAATGAGCAGTTCTTC.

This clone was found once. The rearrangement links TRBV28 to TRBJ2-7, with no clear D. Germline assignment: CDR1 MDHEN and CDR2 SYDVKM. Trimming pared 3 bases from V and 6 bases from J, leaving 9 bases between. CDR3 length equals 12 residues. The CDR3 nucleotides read TGTGCCAGCAGTTTCGACCAGGCCGAGCAGTACTTC. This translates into CASSFDQAEQYF. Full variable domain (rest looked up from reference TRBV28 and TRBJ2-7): DVKVTQSSRYLVKRTGEKVFLECVQDMDHENMFWYRQDPGLGLRLIYFSYDVKMKEKGDIPEGYSVSREKKERFSLILESASTNQTSMYLCASSFDQAEQYFGPGTRLTVT.

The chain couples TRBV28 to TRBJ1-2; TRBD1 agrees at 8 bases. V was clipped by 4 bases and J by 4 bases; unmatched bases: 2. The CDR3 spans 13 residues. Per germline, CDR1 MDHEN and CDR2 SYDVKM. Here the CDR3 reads CASSSGQAYGYTF. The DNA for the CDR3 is TGTGCCAGCAGTTCGGGACAGGCCTATGGCTACACCTTC.

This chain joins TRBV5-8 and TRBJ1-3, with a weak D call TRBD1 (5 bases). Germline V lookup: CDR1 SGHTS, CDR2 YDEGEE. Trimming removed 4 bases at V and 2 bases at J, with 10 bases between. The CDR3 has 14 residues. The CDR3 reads CASSRGAAGNTIYF. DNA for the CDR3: TGTGCCAGCAGCCGTGGGGCGGCTGGAAACACCATATATTTT.

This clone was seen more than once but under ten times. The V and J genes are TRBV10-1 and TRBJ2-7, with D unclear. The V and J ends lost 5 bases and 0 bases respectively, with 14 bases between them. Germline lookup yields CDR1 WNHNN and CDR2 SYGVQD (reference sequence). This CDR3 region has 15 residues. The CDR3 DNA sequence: TGCGCCAGCAGTCCGTGGAGCGTGGGCTCCTACGAGCAGTACTTC. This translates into CASSPWSVGSYEQYF.

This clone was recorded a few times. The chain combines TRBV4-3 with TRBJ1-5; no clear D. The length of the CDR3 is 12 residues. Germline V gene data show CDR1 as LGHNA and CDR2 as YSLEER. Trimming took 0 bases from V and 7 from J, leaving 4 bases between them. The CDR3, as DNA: TGCGCCAGCAGCCAAGATAGCCAGCCCCAGCATTTT. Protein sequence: CASSQDSQPQHF.

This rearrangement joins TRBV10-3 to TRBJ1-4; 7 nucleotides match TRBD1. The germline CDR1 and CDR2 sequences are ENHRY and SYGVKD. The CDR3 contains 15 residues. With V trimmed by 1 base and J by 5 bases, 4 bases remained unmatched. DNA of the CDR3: TGTGCCATCAGTGAGTACAGGGGCCCGAATGAAAAACTGTTTTTT. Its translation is CAISEYRGPNEKLFF.

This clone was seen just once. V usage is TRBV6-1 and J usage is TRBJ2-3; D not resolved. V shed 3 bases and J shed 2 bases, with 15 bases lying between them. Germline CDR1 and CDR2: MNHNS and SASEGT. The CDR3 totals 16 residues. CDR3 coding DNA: TGTGCCAGCAGTGAGGGTGTCGACATTTCCACAGATACGCAGTATTTT. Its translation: CASSEGVDISTDTQYF.

CDR3 DNA sequence: TGTGCCAGCAGTGAATACACCGCCGACCCTAACTACAATGAGCAGTTCTTC. Its protein product is CASSEYTADPNYNEQFF. The chain couples TRBV25-1 to TRBJ2-1; D is unresolved. The CDR3 consists of 17 residues. CDR1 and CDR2 (germline): MGHDK, SYGVNS. V was cut by 0 bases and J by 3 bases, with 15 bases left in between.

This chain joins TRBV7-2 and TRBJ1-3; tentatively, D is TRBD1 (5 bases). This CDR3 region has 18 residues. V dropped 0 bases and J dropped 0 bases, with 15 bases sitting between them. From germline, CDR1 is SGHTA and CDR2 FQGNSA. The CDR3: CASSLAAGRGDSGNTIYF. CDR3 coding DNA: TGTGCCAGCAGCTTAGCGGCGGGACGGGGGGACTCTGGAAACACCATATATTTT.

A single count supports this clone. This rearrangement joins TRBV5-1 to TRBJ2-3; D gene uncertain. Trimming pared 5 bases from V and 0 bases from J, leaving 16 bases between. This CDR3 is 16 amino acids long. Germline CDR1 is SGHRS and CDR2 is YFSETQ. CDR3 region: CASRAILLGSTDTQYF. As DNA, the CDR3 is TGCGCCAGCAGGGCCATATTACTTGGAAGCACAGATACGCAGTATTTT.

Written as DNA, the CDR3 is TGTGCCAGCAGCCGTGCGGGGATTACCGGGGAGCTGTTTTTT. Protein sequence: CASSRAGITGELFF. J is TRBJ2-2 and V is TRBV5-4, with TRBD2 as a possible D gene (6 bases). V was cut by 4 bases and J by 5 bases, with 12 bases left in between. The germline V gene encodes CDR1 SGHNT and CDR2 YYREEE (reference sequence). The CDR3 runs to 14 residues.

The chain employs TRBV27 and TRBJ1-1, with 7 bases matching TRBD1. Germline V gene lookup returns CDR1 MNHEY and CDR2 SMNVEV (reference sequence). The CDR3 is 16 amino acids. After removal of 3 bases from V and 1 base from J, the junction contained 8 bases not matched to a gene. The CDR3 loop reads CASSFGKGAPNTEAFF. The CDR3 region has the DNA TGTGCCAGCAGTTTTGGGAAGGGGGCGCCGAACACTGAAGCTTTCTTT.

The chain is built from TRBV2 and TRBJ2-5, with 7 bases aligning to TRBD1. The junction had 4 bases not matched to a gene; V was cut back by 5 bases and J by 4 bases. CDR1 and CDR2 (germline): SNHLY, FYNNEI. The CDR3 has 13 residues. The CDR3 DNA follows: TGTGCCAGCAGTTCCGGGACAGTAGAGACCCAGTACTTC. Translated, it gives CASSSGTVETQYF.

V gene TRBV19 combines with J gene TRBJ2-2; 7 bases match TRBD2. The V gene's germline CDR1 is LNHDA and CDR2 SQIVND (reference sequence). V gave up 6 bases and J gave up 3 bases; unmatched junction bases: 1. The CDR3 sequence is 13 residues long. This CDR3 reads CASSAGDTGELFF. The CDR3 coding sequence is TGTGCCAGTAGCGCGGGAGACACCGGGGAGCTGTTTTTT.

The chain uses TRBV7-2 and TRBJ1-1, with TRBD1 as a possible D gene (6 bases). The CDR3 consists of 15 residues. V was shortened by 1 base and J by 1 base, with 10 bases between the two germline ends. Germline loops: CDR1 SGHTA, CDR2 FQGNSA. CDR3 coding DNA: TGTGCCAGCAGCTTAGATGGGGGCCGGAACACTGAAGCTTTCTTT. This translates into CASSLDGGRNTEAFF.

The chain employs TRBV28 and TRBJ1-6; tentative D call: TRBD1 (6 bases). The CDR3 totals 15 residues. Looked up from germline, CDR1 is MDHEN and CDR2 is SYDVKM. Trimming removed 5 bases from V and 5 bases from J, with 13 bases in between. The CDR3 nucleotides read TGTGCCAGCAGTGCTCAGGACAGAGATAATTCACCCCTCCACTTT. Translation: CASSAQDRDNSPLHF.

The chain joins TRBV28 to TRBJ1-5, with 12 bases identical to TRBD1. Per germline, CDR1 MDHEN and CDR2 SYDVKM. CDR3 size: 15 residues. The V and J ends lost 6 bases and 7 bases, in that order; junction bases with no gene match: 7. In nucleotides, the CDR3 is TGTGCCAGCAGCCCCCCGGGACAGGGGGCGCAGCCCCAGCATTTT. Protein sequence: CASSPPGQGAQPQHF.

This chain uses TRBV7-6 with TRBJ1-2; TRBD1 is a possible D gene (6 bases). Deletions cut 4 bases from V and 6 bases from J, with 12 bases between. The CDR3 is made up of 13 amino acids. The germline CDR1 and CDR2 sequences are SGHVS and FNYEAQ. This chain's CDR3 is CASSWGAGNGYTF. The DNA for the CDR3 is TGTGCCAGCAGCTGGGGGGCAGGGAATGGCTACACCTTC.

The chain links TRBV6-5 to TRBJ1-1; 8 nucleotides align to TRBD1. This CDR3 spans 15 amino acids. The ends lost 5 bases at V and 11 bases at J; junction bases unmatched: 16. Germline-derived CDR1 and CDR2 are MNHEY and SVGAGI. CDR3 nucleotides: TGTGCCAGCAGTCCGGGGGACAGGCTTAAATCTCGGGCTTTCTTT. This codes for CASSPGDRLKSRAFF.

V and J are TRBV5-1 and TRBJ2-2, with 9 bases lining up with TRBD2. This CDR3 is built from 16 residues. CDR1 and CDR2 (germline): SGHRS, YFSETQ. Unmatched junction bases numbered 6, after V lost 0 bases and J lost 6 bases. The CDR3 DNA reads TGCGCCAGCAGCTTGGATGCGGGGGGGACCTCCGGGGAGCTGTTTTTT. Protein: CASSLDAGGTSGELFF.

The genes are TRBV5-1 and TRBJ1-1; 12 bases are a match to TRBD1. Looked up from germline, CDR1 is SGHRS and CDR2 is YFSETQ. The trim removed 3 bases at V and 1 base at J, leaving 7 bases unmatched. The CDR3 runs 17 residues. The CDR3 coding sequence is TGCGCCAGCAGCTCGGCGGGACAGGGGGCTTCGAACACTGAAGCTTTCTTT. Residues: CASSSAGQGASNTEAFF.

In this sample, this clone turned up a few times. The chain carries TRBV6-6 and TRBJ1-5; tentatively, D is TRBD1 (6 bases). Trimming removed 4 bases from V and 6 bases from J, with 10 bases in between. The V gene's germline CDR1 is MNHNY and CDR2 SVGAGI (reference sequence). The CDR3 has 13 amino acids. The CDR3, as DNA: TGTGCCAGCAGTTTACAGGGTCCTCAGCCCCAGCATTTT. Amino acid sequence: CASSLQGPQPQHF.

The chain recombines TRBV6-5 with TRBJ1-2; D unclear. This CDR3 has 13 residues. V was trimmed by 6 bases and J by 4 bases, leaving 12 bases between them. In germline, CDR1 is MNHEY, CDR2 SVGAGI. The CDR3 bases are TGTGCCAGCAGGTCCGGACGCTTCTATGGCTACACCTTC. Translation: CASRSGRFYGYTF.

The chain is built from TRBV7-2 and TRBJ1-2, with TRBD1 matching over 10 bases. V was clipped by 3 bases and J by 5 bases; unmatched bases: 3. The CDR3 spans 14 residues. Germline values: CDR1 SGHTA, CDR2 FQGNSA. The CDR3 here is CASSLGTGDYGYTF. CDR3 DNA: TGTGCCAGCAGCTTGGGGACAGGGGATTATGGCTACACCTTC.

The CDR3 nucleotides read TGCGCCAGCAGTGAGGGCGGCGGAGCACCCCTCCACTTT. Its translation is CASSEGGGAPLHF. J is TRBJ1-6 and V is TRBV10-1; D ambiguous. V was clipped by 2 bases and J by 11 bases, with 10 bases between them. Germline V gene sequence: CDR1 WNHNN, CDR2 SYGVQD (reference sequence). The CDR3 runs 13 residues.

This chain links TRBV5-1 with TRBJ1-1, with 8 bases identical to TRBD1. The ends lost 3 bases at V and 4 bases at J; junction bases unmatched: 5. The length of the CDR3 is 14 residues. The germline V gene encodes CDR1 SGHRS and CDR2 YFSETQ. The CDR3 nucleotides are TGCGCCAGCAGCTCCGGGACAGGCCTCACTGAAGCTTTCTTT. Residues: CASSSGTGLTEAFF.

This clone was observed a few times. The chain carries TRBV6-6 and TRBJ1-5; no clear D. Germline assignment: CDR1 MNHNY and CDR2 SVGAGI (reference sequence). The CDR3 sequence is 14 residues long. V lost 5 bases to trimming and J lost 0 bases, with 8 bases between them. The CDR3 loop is CASSRQYSNQPQHF. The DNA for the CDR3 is TGTGCCAGCAGTCGACAATATAGCAATCAGCCCCAGCATTTT.